This is a list of T cell receptor beta chains from one sample in a study of blood T cell repertoires in COVID-19. Here immunoSEQ multiplex PCR was the method, and the copy in TCRdb shows in-frame clones only, minus some. The table shows 200,000 or so clones, with 88% occurring only once. What was sequenced was peripheral blood. The receptor source for this set is a man between 65 and 85 years old with active or convalescent COVID-19. Both conserved end residues are part of each CDR3. A D gene is named only where the DNA matches it firmly. Clone size appears in some rows only: once, few, many, or a class for an expanded clone.

TRBD2,TRBJ2-1,once,TRBV2,TGTGCCAGCAGTGGGACTAGCGGGAGTCCCAACAATGAGCAGTTCTTC,CASSGTSGSPNNEQFF
TRBD1,TRBJ2-7,.,TRBV27,TGTGCCAGCAGTTTATCTCAGGGGGCCTACGAGCAGTACTTC,CASSLSQGAYEQYF
.,TRBJ1-1,.,TRBV5-6,TGTGCCAGCAGCCGCTGGCGGGGAGCAGACACTGAAGCTTTCTTT,CASSRWRGADTEAFF
.,TRBJ1-6,.,TRBV27,TGTGCCAGCAGCCCTTTCCGGGGTTCACCCCTCCACTTT,CASSPFRGSPLHF
TRBD1,TRBJ2-1,.,TRBV9,TGTGCCAGCAGCTACTACCCTACGGGACAGGGGTACAATGAGCAGTTCTTC,CASSYYPTGQGYNEQFF
TRBD2,TRBJ2-1,.,TRBV20-1,TGCAGTGCTAGTCGTTCTAGCGGGAGGGGTAATGAGCAGTTCTTC,CSASRSSGRGNEQFF
.,TRBJ2-4,.,TRBV7-2,TGTGCCAGCAGCTCGGTTGGGGGCAGGGCCAAAAACATTCAGTACTTC,CASSSVGGRAKNIQYF
TRBD2,TRBJ2-1,.,TRBV7-9,TGTGCCAGCAGCAATAGACTAGCGGGAGCCAATGAGCAGTTCTTC,CASSNRLAGANEQFF
.,TRBJ1-4,.,TRBV27,TGTGCCAGTCGTAGCGCGCTTAATGAAAAACTGTTTTTT,CASRSALNEKLFF
.,TRBJ1-3,.,TRBV15,TGTGCCACCAGCAGAACAGGGTTGGAGGGAAACACCATATATTTT,CATSRTGLEGNTIYF
.,TRBJ1-1,.,TRBV29-1,TGCAGCGTTGACAGGGCGGGGACTGAAGCTTTCTTT,CSVDRAGTEAFF
.,TRBJ1-2,.,TRBV13,TGTGCCAGCAGCTTAGGAGGGGACTATGGCTACACCTTC,CASSLGGDYGYTF
TRBD2,TRBJ2-3,.,TRBV11-3,TGTGCCAGCAGCTTCAGCGGGAGTTCAGATACGCAGTATTTT,CASSFSGSSDTQYF
.,TRBJ2-7,.,TRBV7-6,TGTGCCAGCAGCTTGACAAACTCCTACGAGCAGTACTTC,CASSLTNSYEQYF
.,TRBJ2-7,once,TRBV11-2,TGTGCCAGCAGCTGGGAGGGGGGGGAAGCCGAGCAGTACTTC,CASSWEGGEAEQYF
TRBD1,TRBJ2-1,.,TRBV3-1/TRBV3-2,TGTGCCAGCAGCCAAGATGGGTTAAGGGGGCTTGGCAATGAGCAGTTCTTC,CASSQDGLRGLGNEQFF
.,TRBJ1-2,.,TRBV27,TGTGCCAGCGGGCCCCGACAGACATATGGCTACACCTTC,CASGPRQTYGYTF
.,TRBJ2-1,.,TRBV28,TGTGCCAGCAGTTTAATTTCGGGTGGATTCTACAATGAGCAGTTCTTC,CASSLISGGFYNEQFF
.,TRBJ2-3,.,TRBV24-1,TGTGCCACCAGTGACTCCGGGACAACTTTCACAGATACGCAGTATTTT,CATSDSGTTFTDTQYF
.,TRBJ2-7,once,TRBV20-1,TGCAGTGGGGAGTCCAATGACGAGCAGTACTTC,CSGESNDEQYF
.,TRBJ1-2,.,TRBV6-6,TGTGCCAGCAGTTTACGGGGATCCTATGGCTACACCTTC,CASSLRGSYGYTF
TRBD1,TRBJ2-1,.,TRBV2,TGTGCCAGCAGTGAAGGTGCCGGGACAGGGGGAGGTTCCTCCTACAATGAGCAGTTCTTC,CASSEGAGTGGGSSYNEQFF
.,TRBJ2-7,.,TRBV5-1,TGCGCCAGCAGCTTGGAGGGGAACTACGAGCAGTACTTC,CASSLEGNYEQYF
.,TRBJ2-2,.,TRBV7-8,TGTGCCAGCAGCTTAGTTCCGGTAACAGCAGCGAACACCGGGGAGCTGTTTTTT,CASSLVPVTAANTGELFF
.,TRBJ2-7,.,TRBV7-9,TGTGCCAGCAGCGGAGTCACGAGCTCCTACGAGCAGTACTTC,CASSGVTSSYEQYF
.,TRBJ2-2,once,TRBV6-1,TGTGCCAGCAGTGCTCTTGATCAGGGTTGGGGCGGGGAGCTGTTTTTT,CASSALDQGWGGELFF
.,TRBJ1-3,.,TRBV5-4,TGTGCCAGCAGCTCCAGGGGAGAATCTGGAAACACCATATATTTT,CASSSRGESGNTIYF
.,TRBJ1-2,many,TRBV19,TGTGCCAGTAGATCGCCGGGGAGACGAAACTATGGCTACACCTTC,CASRSPGRRNYGYTF
TRBD2,TRBJ2-7,.,TRBV27,TGTGCCAGCAGCCTGCTTGCGGGAGGACCGTACGAGCAGTACTTC,CASSLLAGGPYEQYF